The T cell receptor beta chain described here comes from a study of blood T cell repertoires in COVID-19. Looked up from germline, CDR1 is GTSNPN and CDR2 is SVGIG (reference sequence). J gave up 2 bases and V 2 bases, and 4 bases lay outside the gene matches. The CDR3 runs 14 residues. This clone occurred once. Measured with immunoSEQ multiplex PCR; TCRdb has only the in-frame clones, and not every one. The sample carries roughly 80,000 clones, 70% to 90% recorded once. This TCR was recovered from a woman older than 75 with acute or convalescent COVID-19. The sample consisted of peripheral blood. The rearrangement joins TRBV30 to TRBJ2-3, with 7 bases fitting TRBD1. The DNA for the CDR3 is TGTGCCTGGAGTCGGACAGGATCCACAGATACGCAGTATTTT. This sequence encodes CAWSRTGSTDTQYF. The full variable domain, with the rest looked up from reference TRBV30 and TRBJ2-3, is SQTIHQWPATLVQPVGSPLSLECTVEGTSNPNLYWYRQAAGRGLQLLFYSVGIGQISSEVPQNLSASRPQDRQFILSSKKLLLSDSGFYLCAWSRTGSTDTQYFGPGTRLTVL.